This entry lists 29 T cell receptor beta chains sequenced from one sample in a study of shared clonotypes between healthy human individuals. Data came from immunoSEQ multiplex PCR; TCRdb stores just in-frame clones and leaves some out. The data hold some 2,500,000 clones, with 93% observed a single time. Sequenced material: naive CD4+ T cells from PBMCs. Sample subset: CD45RA+ positively selected. The receptors here all came from a man aged 18 to 30 in good health. Some clones in this sample may be carry-over from other donors' samples.

The chain uses TRBV5-1 and TRBJ2-5, with 10 bases that match TRBD2. The J call may be in error: the DNA end matches TRBJ2-7 better. Per germline, CDR1 SGHRS and CDR2 YFSETQ. This CDR3 has 15 amino acids. This CDR3 is CASSPGLADPYEQYF. The CDR3 DNA follows: TGCGCCAGCAGTCCCGGACTAGCGGACCCCTACGAGCAGTACTTC.

V is TRBV18 and J is TRBJ2-4; 8 bases are shared with TRBD1. V lost 5 bases, J lost 5 bases, and 8 bases stayed unmatched. The length of the CDR3 is 15 residues. The germline gives CDR1 KGHSH, CDR2 LQKENI. CDR3 coding DNA: TGTGCCAGCTCATCAGGGGCAGGGGGCCAAAACATTCAGTACTTC. This translates into CASSSGAGGQNIQYF.

V is TRBV11-1 and J is TRBJ1-2; D is unclear. Between the trimmed V and J ends, which lost 5 bases and 3 bases, there was a span of 7 bases. Germline CDR1 reads SGHAT; CDR2 reads FQDESV (reference sequence). The CDR3 spans 12 residues. The CDR3 loop reads CASSANDYGYTF. The CDR3 DNA is TGTGCCAGCAGCGCCAACGACTATGGCTACACCTTC.

The sample holds a few counts of this clone. The chain has TRBV10-2 and TRBJ1-2; D ambiguous. The CDR3 spans 13 residues. The ends were cut back, 3 bases at V and 0 bases at J, with 5 bases in the middle. Per the germline V gene, CDR1 is WSHSY and CDR2 is SAAADI. CDR3 coding DNA: TGCGCCAGCAGTGAAACAGCTAACTATGGCTACACCTTC. This codes for CASSETANYGYTF.

CDR3 DNA sequence: TGTGCCAGCAGTGATGGCTTCCGAGGGGGGGTTGGTGAAGCTTTCTTT. Amino acid sequence: CASSDGFRGGVGEAFF. The V gene is TRBV2, the J gene TRBJ1-1; tentative D call: TRBD1 (6 bases). The germline V gene encodes CDR1 SNHLY and CDR2 FYNNEI. This CDR3 has 16 amino acids. The V and J ends lost 3 bases and 7 bases respectively, with 21 bases between them.

V is TRBV10-3 and J is TRBJ1-2; possibly TRBD1 for D (6 bases). The CDR3 loop spans 14 amino acids. V was pared by 6 bases and J by 4 bases, with 15 bases between. Germline values: CDR1 ENHRY, CDR2 SYGVKD. The CDR3 coding sequence is TGTGCCATCAGGGACAGTGTGGTTCCCTATGGCTACACCTTC. Its protein is CAIRDSVVPYGYTF.

The chain combines TRBV19 with TRBJ1-2; 8 positions match TRBD1. Trimming removed 4 bases from V and 2 bases from J; junction bases left unmatched: 6. From germline, CDR1 is LNHDA and CDR2 SQIVND (reference sequence). The CDR3 has 15 amino acids. Written as DNA, the CDR3 is TGTGCCAGTAGTAGTTTACAGGGGGGCAACTATGGCTACACCTTC. This translates into CASSSLQGGNYGYTF.

The chain is built from TRBV30 and TRBJ1-2; TRBD1 agrees at 12 bases. Per the germline V gene, CDR1 is GTSNPN and CDR2 is SVGIG (reference sequence). J gave up 4 bases and V 7 bases, and 10 bases lay outside the gene matches. The CDR3 totals 15 residues. The CDR3 loop reads CAFRDRGRRGYGYTF. The CDR3 bases are TGTGCCTTCCGGGACAGGGGGCGCAGAGGCTATGGCTACACCTTC.

The rearrangement links TRBV11-2 to TRBJ2-3, with D unclear. The V gene's germline CDR1 is SGHAT and CDR2 FQNNGV. This CDR3 is 15 amino acids long. Trimming removed 4 bases at V and 1 base at J, with 12 bases between. In nucleotides, the CDR3 is TGTGCCAGCAGCTGGAGTGTTCACGGCACAGATACGCAGTATTTT. Translating gives CASSWSVHGTDTQYF.

The chain joins TRBV5-1 to TRBJ1-2, with 7 bases lining up with TRBD1. The CDR3 is 16 residues long. V trimming: 4 bases; J trimming: 7 bases; junction bases outside the gene matches: 16. Germline V gives CDR1 SGHRS, CDR2 YFSETQ. CDR3 in DNA: TGCGCCAGCAGCCCACGCCAGGGGGGCACTAGGGGTGGCTACACCTTC. Protein: CASSPRQGGTRGGYTF.

The rearrangement uses TRBV15 and TRBJ1-1; the D is unclear. The V end lost 1 base, the J end lost 6 bases, and 6 bases lay between the germline ends. The CDR3 totals 12 residues. CDR1 is LNHNV and CDR2 is YYDKDF in the germline V gene (reference sequence). For the CDR3, the DNA is TGTGCCACCAGCAGAGTGGACGCTGAAGCTTTCTTT. Its translation is CATSRVDAEAFF.

The V gene is TRBV28, the J gene TRBJ2-7, with D perhaps assigned TRBD1 or TRBD2 (5 bases each). The V end was cut by 5 bases, the J end by 4 bases, with 18 bases between. The germline V gene has CDR1 MDHEN and CDR2 SYDVKM. The CDR3 runs to 15 residues. Here the CDR3 DNA reads TGTGCCAGCAGTGGTGAGGGGTTGGGGGATTACGAGCAGTACTTC. Amino acids: CASSGEGLGDYEQYF.

CDR3 region: CASSRAPDSGANVLTF. CDR3 bases: TGCGCCAGCAGCCGGGCGCCGGATTCTGGGGCCAACGTCCTGACTTTC. The chain has TRBV5-1 and TRBJ2-6; D is undetermined. The V gene lost 4 bases and the J gene lost 1 base, with 12 bases spanning the gap. The CDR3 runs 16 residues. Germline CDR1 is SGHRS and CDR2 is YFSETQ.

This clone was counted a single time. At the DNA level, this CDR3 is encoded by other sequences in the same sample as well. The chain links TRBV28 to TRBJ1-4; D is ambiguous. The length of the CDR3 is 15 residues. CDR1 and CDR2 (germline): MDHEN, SYDVKM. Trimming shortened V by 6 bases and J by 5 bases, and 16 bases separated the two germline ends. The CDR3 loop is CASSLSGGVNEKLFF. The CDR3, as DNA: TGTGCCAGCAGCCTAAGCGGTGGGGTCAATGAAAAACTGTTTTTT.

The gene calls are TRBV28 and TRBJ2-7; 9 bases map to TRBD1. J was trimmed by 5 bases and V by 6 bases; bases with no gene match: 11. Germline V gives CDR1 MDHEN, CDR2 SYDVKM. CDR3 length: 15 amino acids. This CDR3 is CASRIPGTGSDEQYF. The CDR3 bases are TGTGCCAGCAGGATACCCGGGACAGGGAGCGACGAGCAGTACTTC. The full variable domain, rest sourced from reference TRBV28 and TRBJ2-7, is DVKVTQSSRYLVKRTGEKVFLECVQDMDHENMFWYRQDPGLGLRLIYFSYDVKMKEKGDIPEGYSVSREKKERFSLILESASTNQTSMYLCASRIPGTGSDEQYFGPGTRLTVT.

Worth noting for this clone: Within the sample, other DNA sequences also encode this same CDR3. The V call is TRBV18, the J call TRBJ2-1; D not resolved. V was shortened by 3 bases and J by 4 bases, with 4 bases between the two germline ends. The CDR3 runs to 12 residues. Germline-derived CDR1 and CDR2 are KGHSH and LQKENI. The CDR3 region is CASSPGYNEQFF. The CDR3 DNA reads as TGTGCCAGCTCACCCGGTTACAATGAGCAGTTCTTC.

This chain connects TRBV29-1 to TRBJ2-5; no reliable D call. The germline V gene encodes CDR1 SQVTM and CDR2 ANQGSEA. This CDR3 is 14 amino acids long. V was trimmed by 0 bases and J by 2 bases, leaving 10 bases between them. The CDR3 coding sequence is TGCAGCGTTGAAGATTTCTACCGACAAGAGACCCAGTACTTC. Translating gives CSVEDFYRQETQYF.

The gene calls are TRBV5-1 and TRBJ2-1, with TRBD1 identical over 11 bases. V was clipped by 4 bases and J by 8 bases; unmatched bases: 11. The germline gives CDR1 SGHRS, CDR2 YFSETQ. The CDR3 covers 16 residues. CDR3 sequence reads: CASSPWSGQGGYEQFF. The CDR3 nucleotides are TGCGCCAGCAGCCCCTGGTCGGGACAGGGGGGTTATGAGCAGTTCTTC.

V usage is TRBV5-6 and J usage is TRBJ2-7; D is tentatively TRBD1 or TRBD2 (5 bases each). V gave up 4 bases and J gave up 4 bases, with 21 bases separating them. Germline CDR1 SGHDT, CDR2 YYEEEE. This CDR3 spans 16 amino acids. The CDR3 region is CASSPAPGRGGYEQYF. For the CDR3, the DNA is TGTGCCAGCAGCCCCGCACCGGGAAGGGGCGGGTACGAGCAGTACTTC. The full variable domain, rest sourced from reference TRBV5-6 and TRBJ2-7, is DAGVTQSPTHLIKTRGQQVTLRCSPKSGHDTVSWYQQALGQGPQFIFQYYEEEERQRGNFPDRFSGHQFPNYSSELNVNALLLGDSALYLCASSPAPGRGGYEQYFGPGTRLTVT.

The gene calls are TRBV4-3 and TRBJ2-7, with TRBD1 identical over 9 bases. Per germline, CDR1 LGHNA and CDR2 YSLEER. V shed 4 bases, J shed 4 bases, and the junction held 11 bases outside the gene matches. This CDR3 has 16 amino acids. The CDR3 protein is CASSRSLDRGGYEQYF. CDR3 in DNA: TGCGCCAGCAGCCGATCTCTCGACAGGGGGGGGTACGAGCAGTACTTC.

The chain couples TRBV19 to TRBJ1-5, with a tentative D call TRBD1 (6 bases). This CDR3 has 13 residues. Trimming stripped 4 bases from V and 3 bases from J, with 7 bases between. Germline CDR1 LNHDA, CDR2 SQIVND (reference sequence). DNA for the CDR3: TGTGCCAGTAGTAGACAGGTCAATCAGCCCCAGCATTTT. Amino acid sequence: CASSRQVNQPQHF.

This sequence joins TRBV28 and TRBJ2-3; TRBD2 agrees at 10 bases. Germline loops: CDR1 MDHEN, CDR2 SYDVKM. There are 14 residues in the CDR3. The J segment lost 5 bases and the V segment lost 10 bases, leaving 9 bases of the junction unmatched. CDR3: CATDQAGGRDTQYF. As DNA, the CDR3 is TGTGCCACTGACCAAGCGGGAGGGCGAGATACGCAGTATTTT.

Turning to this clone: Other DNA sequences in the sample encode the same CDR3. The chain carries TRBV5-1 and TRBJ2-5; D possibly corresponds to TRBD2 (5 bases). V dropped 2 bases and J dropped 3 bases, with 8 bases sitting between them. Looked up from germline, CDR1 is SGHRS and CDR2 is YFSETQ. The length of the CDR3 is 13 residues. The CDR3: CASSLSAEETQYF. The CDR3 nucleotides are TGCGCCAGCAGCTTATCAGCGGAAGAGACCCAGTACTTC.

CDR3 DNA: TGCGCCAGCAGCCCCCGAGGGACCGGGGAGCTGTTTTTT. Protein: CASSPRGTGELFF. The gene calls are TRBV10-1 and TRBJ2-2; the D gene is possibly TRBD2 (5 bases). CDR1 and CDR2 (germline): WNHNN, SYGVQD (reference sequence). CDR3 length: 13 residues. V gave up 6 bases and J gave up 5 bases, with 10 bases separating them.

The CDR3 DNA reads TGTGCCACCACAGGGGGCGCGGGCTACACCTTC. Residues: CATTGGAGYTF. The chain joins TRBV15 to TRBJ1-2, with 8 bases that match TRBD1. The length of the CDR3 is 11 residues. Germline CDR1 is LNHNV and CDR2 is YYDKDF (reference sequence). V dropped 7 bases and J dropped 8; count of bases not matched to a gene: 3.

The chain carries TRBV7-8 and TRBJ2-1; D is ambiguous. Germline CDR1 is SGHVS and CDR2 is FQNEAQ. The CDR3 loop spans 15 amino acids. Between the trimmed V and J ends, which lost 3 bases and 8 bases, there was a span of 17 bases. CDR3 in amino acids: CASSLLTADSHEQFF. DNA for the CDR3: TGTGCCAGCAGCTTGCTAACCGCCGACTCCCATGAGCAGTTCTTC.

Points on this clone: Other nucleotide sequences in the sample specify the same CDR3. The rearrangement joins TRBV6-5 to TRBJ2-7; 9 bases line up with TRBD1. The CDR3 extends over 14 amino acids. V trimming: 4 bases; J trimming: 1 base; junction bases outside the gene matches: 2. CDR1 and CDR2 (germline): MNHEY, SVGAGI. The CDR3 DNA sequence: TGTGCCAGCAGTTGGGACAGGGAGTCCTACGAGCAGTACTTC. It codes for CASSWDRESYEQYF.

The gene calls are TRBV5-6 and TRBJ1-1; no firm D call. There are 15 residues in the CDR3. Between the trimmed V and J ends, which lost 0 bases and 0 bases, there was a span of 9 bases. Germline CDR1 SGHDT, CDR2 YYEEEE. The CDR3: CASSLGAAMNTEAFF. The DNA of the CDR3 is TGTGCCAGCAGCTTGGGGGCAGCTATGAACACTGAAGCTTTCTTT. Using reference TRBV5-6 and TRBJ1-1 for the parts outside the CDR3, the full variable domain is DAGVTQSPTHLIKTRGQQVTLRCSPKSGHDTVSWYQQALGQGPQFIFQYYEEEERQRGNFPDRFSGHQFPNYSSELNVNALLLGDSALYLCASSLGAAMNTEAFFGQGTRLTVV.

The CDR3 protein is CASSPPGSIEQYF. For the CDR3, the DNA is TGTGCCAGCAGCCCCCCGGGGTCTATCGAGCAGTACTTC. This rearrangement joins TRBV27 to TRBJ2-7, with TRBD2 as a possible D gene (5 bases). The germline V and J ends were trimmed by 6 bases and 6 bases, with 15 bases remaining between them. The CDR3 length is 13 residues. Germline CDR1 is MNHEY and CDR2 is SMNVEV (reference sequence).